This is a list of T cell receptor beta chains from one sample in a study of blood T cell repertoires in COVID-19. The method was immunoSEQ multiplex PCR; TCRdb's version includes in-frame clones alone and lacks a portion of them. The profile shows around 300,000 clones, under 90% of them singletons. The sequencing sample was made of peripheral blood. The receptors were gathered from a woman in her forties or fifties who had recovered from COVID-19. CDR3s include the opening cysteine and the closing phenylalanine or tryptophan. A D gene is named only where the DNA matches it firmly. Expanded clones get a size class; other rows say once, few or many, or leave the size out.

D	J	size	V	DNA	CDR3
TRBD1	TRBJ2-7	-	TRBV6-2/TRBV6-3	TGTGCCAGCAGCCGCCGGGACAGGGCCTACGAGCAGTACTTC	CASSRRDRAYEQYF
-	TRBJ1-5	-	TRBV19	TGTGCCAGTGGGGCAGGGGCGGTTAGCAATCAGCCCCAGCATTTT	CASGAGAVSNQPQHF
-	TRBJ1-1	-	TRBV25-1	TGTGCCAGCATCCCCCTACAGGGGAACACTGAAGCTTTCTTT	CASIPLQGNTEAFF
TRBD1	TRBJ1-2	-	TRBV7-2	TGTGCCAGCACCCCGGGACAGGGAAGCTATGGCTACACCTTC	CASTPGQGSYGYTF
TRBD1	TRBJ1-4	-	TRBV7-9	TGTGCCAGCACCAAACAGGGGGAAGCTAATGAAAAACTGTTTTTT	CASTKQGEANEKLFF
-	TRBJ2-1	-	TRBV5-1	TGCGCCAGCAGCTTGGCTGATAGCCGAATGGATGAGCAGTTCTTC	CASSLADSRMDEQFF
-	TRBJ1-1	-	TRBV5-1	TGCGCCAGCAGCTTGGGAACAGGGAACACTGAAGCTTTCTTT	CASSLGTGNTEAFF
TRBD1	TRBJ1-3	-	TRBV24-1	TGTGCCACCGAATCCTGGGCCGGGACAGTGTATTTT	CATESWAGTVYF
-	TRBJ2-2	few	TRBV11-1	TGTGCCAGCAGCTTAGGTTGGGGGCCCGGGGAGCTGTTTTTT	CASSLGWGPGELFF
TRBD2	TRBJ2-1	-	TRBV6-2/TRBV6-3	TGTGCCAGCAGCAAAAGGACTAGCGGGACTGTCTACAATGAGCAGTTCTTC	CASSKRTSGTVYNEQFF
TRBD1	TRBJ2-3	-	TRBV4-2	TGTGCCAGCAGCCGAGGTACCCAGGGGGCCGCAGATACGCAGTATTTT	CASSRGTQGAADTQYF
-	TRBJ2-3	-	TRBV3-1/TRBV3-2	TGTGCCAGCAGCCCCTCCCAAGGGGGGGGCTGGGCGGATACGCAGTATTTT	CASSPSQGGGWADTQYF
-	TRBJ2-3	-	TRBV20-1	TGCAGTGCTAGGAGAACAGATACGCAGTATTTT	CSARRTDTQYF
-	TRBJ2-7	-	TRBV27	TGTGCCAGCAGTTTGGGGAGGCCTTCCTACGAGCAGTACTTC	CASSLGRPSYEQYF
-	TRBJ1-4	-	TRBV28	TGTGCCAGCACGTACGCCTTCCAGAAGAATGAAAAACTGTTTTTT	CASTYAFQKNEKLFF
-	TRBJ2-5	-	TRBV24-1	TGTGCCACCAGTGATCGACAGATACAAGAGACCCAGTACTTC	CATSDRQIQETQYF
-	TRBJ1-6	-	TRBV6-2/TRBV6-3	TGTGCCAGCAGTTACTCCACAGTTCATGATTCACCCCTCCACTTT	CASSYSTVHDSPLHF
TRBD1	TRBJ2-5	once	TRBV18	TGTGCCAGCTCAAGGACAGGGGAGTCGGAGACCCAGTACTTC	CASSRTGESETQYF
TRBD1	TRBJ2-7	-	TRBV5-1	TGCGCCAGCAGCTTGGGGGGACAGGGGGCCCACGAGCAGTACTTC	CASSLGGQGAHEQYF
-	TRBJ2-1	-	TRBV6-2/TRBV6-3	TGTGCCAGCAGTTACGTGGGGGGTGTCTACAATGAGCAGTTCTTC	CASSYVGGVYNEQFF
-	TRBJ1-1	few	TRBV19	TGTGCCAGTAGTACCGACAGGAAAATGAACACTGAAGCTTTCTTT	CASSTDRKMNTEAFF
TRBD2	TRBJ2-7	many	TRBV9	TGTGCCAGCAGCGTTGGACTAGGAAACTCCTACGAGCAGTACTTC	CASSVGLGNSYEQYF
-	TRBJ2-1	-	TRBV27	TGTGCCAGCAGTTTCGGGCGGCCAGGGGACAATGAGCAGTTCTTC	CASSFGRPGDNEQFF
TRBD2	TRBJ2-3	-	TRBV19	TGTGCCAGTAGTCGGGGGGACGCGGGCACAGATACGCAGTATTTT	CASSRGDAGTDTQYF
TRBD2	TRBJ2-5	-	TRBV5-6	TGTGCCAGCAGATATAGCGGGAGAGGTGAGACCCAGTACTTC	CASRYSGRGETQYF
TRBD2	TRBJ2-7	-	TRBV27	TGTGCCAGCAGTTCAGGACTAGCGGGCGTCTCCTACGAGCAGTACTTC	CASSSGLAGVSYEQYF
-	TRBJ2-1	-	TRBV27	TGTGCCAGCATGAGGACTCCGCAGGACAATGAGCAGTTCTTC	CASMRTPQDNEQFF
-	TRBJ1-4	-	TRBV6-5	TGTGCCAGCAGTTACTCCTTGGGGCTCAATGAAAAACTGTTTTTT	CASSYSLGLNEKLFF
-	TRBJ1-3	-	TRBV30	TGTGCCTGGAGTGTGAGAGGTCTGCTCTCTGGAAACACCATATATTTT	CAWSVRGLLSGNTIYF